What follows describes a single T cell receptor (beta chain). Its specificity is unknown. Trimming pared 6 bases from V and 8 bases from J, leaving 14 bases between. The CDR3 spans 13 residues. Method: immunoSEQ multiplex PCR; TCRdb's copy keeps in-frame clones and lacks some. This sample yields about 350,000 clones, of which approximately 90% are seen a single time; around 4.5% belongs to the top ten. This sample stems from a study of Ad26.COV2.S vaccination and SARS-CoV-2 variants. Across the whole study: Administration of Ad26.COV2.S was intramuscular, either once or twice 56 days apart.

Noted treatment: 15 to 20 received Ad26.COV2.S at low or high dose, single or two shots; 5 received placebo; per-sample allocation not given. Sample collection was performed on day 63 after the first vaccine or placebo injection. Study observations and caveats: From the TCR breadth and depth analyses, total T cell responses may have been underestimated. Vaccine recipients showed a spike-specific TCR breadth that was higher than in placebo recipients.

The rearrangement joins TRBV12-3 or TRBV12-4 to TRBJ2-1; maybe TRBD2 (5 bases). Material: peripheral blood, obtained in a trial of Ad26.COV2.S vaccine versus placebo. This receptor was obtained from a person between 18 and 65 years old who received the Ad26.COV2.S COVID-19 vaccine or a placebo. The CDR3 DNA reads as TGTGCCAGCAGAAAAACTAGGTTCGATGAGCAGTTCTTC. Its translation: CASRKTRFDEQFF.